The TCR beta chain described here comes from a study of blood T cells in healthy people across ages. The study's findings and limits: TCR beta diversity correlated strongly with naive T cell percentage. Age advanced and TCR beta diversity per million T cells fell, roughly linearly.

Only a few counts were recorded for this clonotype. What it recognizes is unknown. Trimming removed 0 bases at V and 7 bases at J, with 7 bases between. The CDR3 has 13 residues. In germline, CDR1 is SEHNR, CDR2 FQNEAQ (reference sequence). Each sample gave at least 6.5 million isolated PBMCs. Primers used in a second PCR of roughly 6 to 12 cycles were a sample-barcoded 5' primer and a J-beta primer mix. A template-switch adaptor with 12 random nucleotides tagged each cDNA molecule. Each CDR3 protein is one row after TCRdb ran MiXCR on the 5' RACE reads. The sample gives approximately 830,000 distinct CDR3 sequences, under 80% of which show up once; around a quarter is in the top ten.

The chain is built from TRBV7-9 and TRBJ2-1; D not certain. Specimen: blood. The TCR was taken from a man under 40 in good health. In nucleotides, the CDR3 is TGTGCCAGCAGCTTAGCGACTGTGAATGAGCAGTTCTTC. Amino acids: CASSLATVNEQFF.